Listed below are T cell receptor beta chains from one sample, sequenced in a study of T cell repertoires in cytomegalovirus infection. MiXCR was run by TCRdb on the reads, yielding one entry per CDR3 protein. The data contain 200,000 to 300,000 distinct CDR3 sequences, roughly 9% of them seen just once; the ten biggest clones take up over 13%. Sequencing used PBMCs. Receptor source: a human donor in good health (CMV status not recorded). Some clones in this sample may be carry-over from other donors' samples. CDR3s include the opening cysteine and the closing phenylalanine or tryptophan. The order of the fields is J gene, clone size, D gene, V gene, CDR3 DNA, CDR3 protein. D genes are given only for firm matches. Clone size, where shown, is once, few, many, or a class for clones that have expanded.

TRBJ1-5	many	NA	TRBV12-3/TRBV12-4	TGTGCCAGCAGTTTAGTACGGCATCAGCCCCAGCATTTT	CASSLVRHQPQHF
TRBJ1-1	many	NA	TRBV30	TGTGCCTGGATAAAGGAGGAGAACACTGAAGCTTTCTTT	CAWIKEENTEAFF
TRBJ1-5	NA	NA	TRBV19	TGTGCCAGTAGTATTCAGCAGGCCCGCAATCAGCCCCAGCATTTT	CASSIQQARNQPQHF
TRBJ2-2	many	NA	TRBV27	TGTGCCAGCAGTTTATGGCAAAACACCGGGGAGCTGTTTTTT	CASSLWQNTGELFF
TRBJ1-5	many	NA	TRBV7-2	TGTGCCAGCGGTGAGATGGGGAGCGCTCAGCCCCAGCATTTT	CASGEMGSAQPQHF
TRBJ2-5	many	TRBD2	TRBV7-2	TGTGCCAGCAGCTTCAACGGGGGGTACCAAGAGACCCAGTACTTC	CASSFNGGYQETQYF
TRBJ2-1	many	NA	TRBV20-1	TGCAGTGCTAGGCCCCATTTCCACAATGAGCAGTTCTTC	CSARPHFHNEQFF
TRBJ1-4	many	TRBD1	TRBV7-2	TGTGCCAGCAGTACGGACAGGGGAGGAGAAAAACTGTTTTTT	CASSTDRGGEKLFF
TRBJ1-5	many	TRBD1	TRBV7-2	TGTGCCAGCAGCACAGGACAGGGGGCTTATAGCAATCAGCCCCAGCATTTT	CASSTGQGAYSNQPQHF
TRBJ2-1	few	TRBD2	TRBV23-1	TGCGCCAGCAGTCAACCTACTAGCGGGATCTACAATGAGCAGTTCTTC	CASSQPTSGIYNEQFF
TRBJ1-2	many	NA	TRBV4-3	TGCGCCAGCAGCCAAGATGTCACAGGCCTTTCGGTGTCCTATGGCTACACCTTC	CASSQDVTGLSVSYGYTF
TRBJ2-7	few	NA	TRBV6-1	TGTGCCAGTTCACGTCGGGAAGAAGTCTACGAGCAGTACTTC	CASSRREEVYEQYF
TRBJ1-5	many	NA	TRBV7-2	TGTGCCAGCAGCTTTGGGGTCAGCAATCAGCCCCAGCATTTT	CASSFGVSNQPQHF
TRBJ1-2	many	NA	TRBV7-2	TGTGCCAGCAGCTTTGACACTACCGGCTACACCTTC	CASSFDTTGYTF
TRBJ2-7	many	TRBD2	TRBV7-8	TGTGCCAGCAGCTTACAGACTAGCGGGGGCAGGAGCTCCTACGAGCAGTACTTC	CASSLQTSGGRSSYEQYF
TRBJ2-7	many	NA	TRBV7-9	TGTGCCAGCAGCTTAACGGGTAGCTCCTACGAGCAGTACTTC	CASSLTGSSYEQYF
TRBJ2-7	many	NA	TRBV7-2	TGTGCCAGCAGCGGCGACTATCCGTTCTACGAGCAGTACTTC	CASSGDYPFYEQYF
TRBJ1-2	NA	NA	TRBV29-1	TGCAGCGTTGAGTCCGGGGAGGGCTACACCTTC	CSVESGEGYTF
TRBJ2-7	many	TRBD1	TRBV28	TGTGCCAGCAGACCCCCTTCGGGACAGGGGCACGAGCAGTACTTC	CASRPPSGQGHEQYF
TRBJ2-1	NA	TRBD2	TRBV20-1	TGCAGTGCTAGATCTAGCGGCTACAATGAGCAGTTCTTC	CSARSSGYNEQFF
TRBJ2-5	many	TRBD2	TRBV7-6	TGTGCCAGCAGCCTCGGGGGGGGGGCGACGGAGACCCAGTACTTC	CASSLGGGATETQYF
TRBJ2-3	NA	TRBD2	TRBV19	TGTGCCAGTATTCTTAGCGGGGCTAGCACAGATACGCAGTATTTT	CASILSGASTDTQYF
TRBJ2-3	NA	NA	TRBV30	TGTGCCTATCGCCCGGTGGGAACCCCAGATACGCAGTATTTT	CAYRPVGTPDTQYF
TRBJ1-3	many	NA	TRBV7-2	TGTGCCAGCAGCTTAGCAGGGGCTCGTGGAAACACCATATATTTT	CASSLAGARGNTIYF
TRBJ2-2	many	NA	TRBV7-6	TGTGCCAGCAGCCAAGGAAGCGGGGAGCTGTTTTTT	CASSQGSGELFF
TRBJ2-5	many	NA	TRBV7-2	TGTGCCAGCAGCTTAGCGACATTTGAGACCCAGTACTTC	CASSLATFETQYF
TRBJ2-3	NA	NA	TRBV4-2	TGTGCCAGCAGCCAAGATTCTCGGAGCAGAGATACGCAGTATTTT	CASSQDSRSRDTQYF
TRBJ2-7	many	NA	TRBV7-2	TGTGCCAGCAGCTTAACTCGTACCTCCTACGAGCAGTACTTC	CASSLTRTSYEQYF
TRBJ1-5	few	TRBD1	TRBV12-3/TRBV12-4	TGTGCCAGCAGTAACCGGGACAGGGGAGTAGTGGGCAATCAGCCCCAGCATTTT	CASSNRDRGVVGNQPQHF
TRBJ2-7	many	TRBD1	TRBV7-2	TGTGCCAGCAGCGTCAAGGGACAGGGGGCGCTCGAGCAGTACTTC	CASSVKGQGALEQYF
TRBJ1-1	many	TRBD1	TRBV7-2	TGTGCCAGCAGCTCATCGACAGGGAGGAGGACTGAAGCTTTCTTT	CASSSSTGRRTEAFF
TRBJ1-2	many	TRBD1	TRBV7-2	TGTGCCAGCAGCTTTAGCCGGACAGGGCTATATGGCTACACCTTC	CASSFSRTGLYGYTF
TRBJ2-1	NA	TRBD2	TRBV5-8	TGTGCCAGCAGCCAGGGACTAGCGGGAGGAATTGAGCAGTTCTTC	CASSQGLAGGIEQFF
TRBJ1-1	many	NA	TRBV27	TGTGCCAGCGGTTTCTGGGGTCAGTTGAACACTGAAGCTTTCTTT	CASGFWGQLNTEAFF
TRBJ2-1	NA	TRBD2	TRBV18	TGTGCCAGCTCAGCCCTCGGAGCGGGAGTAGGCAATGAGCAGTTCTTC	CASSALGAGVGNEQFF
TRBJ2-5	few	TRBD2	TRBV27	TGTGCCAGCAGGCGGACTAGCGGGCAAGAGACCCAGTACTTC	CASRRTSGQETQYF
TRBJ2-1	once	TRBD2	TRBV6-8	TGTGCCAGCAGTAGGACTAGCGGGAGCTTTGACAATGAGCAGTTCTTC	CASSRTSGSFDNEQFF
TRBJ2-6	once	TRBD2	TRBV9	TGTGCCAGCAGACGGACTAGCGGCAGCTCTGGGGCCAACGTCCTGACTTTC	CASRRTSGSSGANVLTF
TRBJ2-3	many	NA	TRBV7-8	TGTGCCAGCACTCTGGGGGGCTCAGATACGCAGTATTTT	CASTLGGSDTQYF
TRBJ2-2	many	TRBD1	TRBV11-3	TGTGCCAGCAGCCTTCGGGACAGCGCCGGGGAGCTGTTTTTT	CASSLRDSAGELFF
TRBJ1-5	NA	NA	TRBV7-2	TGTGCCAGCAGCTTAGGATTAGGTCGCAATCAGCCCCAGCATTTT	CASSLGLGRNQPQHF
TRBJ2-7	few	NA	TRBV7-8	TGTGCCAGCAGCTTACGCCCCCAGGGGTCCAGGGACGAGCAGTACTTC	CASSLRPQGSRDEQYF
TRBJ1-6	many	NA	TRBV12-3/TRBV12-4	TGTGCCAGCAGCCCCGAAGGGGAGAATTCACCCCTCCACTTT	CASSPEGENSPLHF